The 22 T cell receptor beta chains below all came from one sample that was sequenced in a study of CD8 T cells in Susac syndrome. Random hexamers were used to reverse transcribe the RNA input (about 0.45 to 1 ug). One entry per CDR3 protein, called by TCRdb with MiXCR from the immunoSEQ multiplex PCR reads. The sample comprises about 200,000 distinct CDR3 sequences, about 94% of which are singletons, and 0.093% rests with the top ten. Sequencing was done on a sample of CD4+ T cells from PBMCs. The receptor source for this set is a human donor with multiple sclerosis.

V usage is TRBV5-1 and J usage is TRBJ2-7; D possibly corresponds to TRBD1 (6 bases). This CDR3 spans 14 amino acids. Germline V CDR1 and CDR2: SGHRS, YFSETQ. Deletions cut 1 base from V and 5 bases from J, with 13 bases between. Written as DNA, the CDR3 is TGCGCCAGCAGCTTGAACTCAGGGGAGAACGAGCAGTACTTC. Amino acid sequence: CASSLNSGENEQYF.

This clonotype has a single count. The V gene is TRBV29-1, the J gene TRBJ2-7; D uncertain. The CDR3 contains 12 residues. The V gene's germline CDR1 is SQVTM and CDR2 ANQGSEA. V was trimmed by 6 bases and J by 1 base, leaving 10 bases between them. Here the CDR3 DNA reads TGCAGCGTGCTGGACCCATCCTACGAGCAGTACTTC. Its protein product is CSVLDPSYEQYF.

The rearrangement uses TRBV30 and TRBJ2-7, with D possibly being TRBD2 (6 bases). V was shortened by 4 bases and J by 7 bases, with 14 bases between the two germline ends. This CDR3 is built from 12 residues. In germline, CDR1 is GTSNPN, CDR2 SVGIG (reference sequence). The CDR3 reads CAWNGGDFEQYF. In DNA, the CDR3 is TGTGCCTGGAACGGAGGGGATTTTGAGCAGTACTTC.

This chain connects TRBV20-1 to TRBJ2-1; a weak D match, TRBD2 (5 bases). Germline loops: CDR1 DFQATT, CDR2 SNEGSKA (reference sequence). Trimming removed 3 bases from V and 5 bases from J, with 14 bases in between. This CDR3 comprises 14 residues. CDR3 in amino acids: CSASGLPRDNEQFF. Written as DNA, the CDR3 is TGCAGTGCTAGCGGACTTCCTCGCGACAATGAGCAGTTCTTC.

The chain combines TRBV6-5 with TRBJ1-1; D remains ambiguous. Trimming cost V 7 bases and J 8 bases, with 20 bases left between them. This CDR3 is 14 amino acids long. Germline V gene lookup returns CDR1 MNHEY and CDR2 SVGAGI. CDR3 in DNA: TGTGCCAGCAAAGCTGAGCGCGGACGCACCGAAGCTTTCTTT. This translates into CASKAERGRTEAFF.

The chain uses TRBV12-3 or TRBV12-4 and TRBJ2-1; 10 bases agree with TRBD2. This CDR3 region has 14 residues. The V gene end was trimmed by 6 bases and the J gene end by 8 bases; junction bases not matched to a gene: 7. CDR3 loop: CASRKAGGHYEQFF. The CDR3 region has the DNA TGTGCCAGCAGAAAAGCGGGGGGGCATTATGAGCAGTTCTTC.

The CDR3 here is CASSQTGKTYEQYF. The CDR3 bases are TGTGCCAGCAGCCAAACAGGGAAAACCTACGAGCAGTACTTC. V gene TRBV3-1 combines with J gene TRBJ2-7, with D possibly TRBD1 on 6 matching bases. With 2 bases removed from V and 2 bases from J, the gap between germline ends came to 10 bases. The CDR3 runs to 14 residues. Germline CDR1 and CDR2: LGHDT and YNNKEL (reference sequence).

For the CDR3, the DNA is TGTGCCACCAGCAGAGAGGGCTTACCAAATGAGCAGTTCTTC. This gives the protein CATSREGLPNEQFF. The V gene is TRBV15, the J gene TRBJ2-1, with D unclear. Between the trimmed V and J ends, which lost 0 bases and 7 bases, there was a span of 10 bases. The CDR3 spans 14 residues. Germline-derived CDR1 and CDR2 are LNHNV and YYDKDF (reference sequence).

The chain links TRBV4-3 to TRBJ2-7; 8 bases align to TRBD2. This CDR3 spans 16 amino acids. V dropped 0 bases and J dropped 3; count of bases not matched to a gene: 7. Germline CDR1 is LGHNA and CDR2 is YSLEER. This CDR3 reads CASSQDAGGINYEQYF. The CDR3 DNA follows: TGCGCCAGCAGCCAAGATGCGGGGGGAATAAACTACGAGCAGTACTTC.

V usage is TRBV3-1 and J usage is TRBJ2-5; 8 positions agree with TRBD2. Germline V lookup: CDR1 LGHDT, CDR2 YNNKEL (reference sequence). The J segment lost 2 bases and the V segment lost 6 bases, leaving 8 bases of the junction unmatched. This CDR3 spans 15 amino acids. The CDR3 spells CASRLAGGQQETQYF. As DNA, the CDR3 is TGTGCCAGCAGGCTTGCGGGGGGCCAACAAGAGACCCAGTACTTC.

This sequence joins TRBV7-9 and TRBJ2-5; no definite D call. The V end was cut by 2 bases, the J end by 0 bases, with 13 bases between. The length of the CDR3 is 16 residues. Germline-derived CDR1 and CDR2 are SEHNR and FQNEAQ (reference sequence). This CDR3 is CASSLWSNSYQETQYF. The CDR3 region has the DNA TGTGCCAGCAGCTTATGGTCCAACAGTTACCAAGAGACCCAGTACTTC. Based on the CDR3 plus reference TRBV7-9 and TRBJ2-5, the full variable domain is DTGVSQNPRHKITKRGQNVTFRCDPISEHNRLYWYRQTLGQGPEFLTYFQNEAQLEKSRLLSDRFSAERPKGSFSTLEIQRTEQGDSAMYLCASSLWSNSYQETQYFGPGTRLLVL.

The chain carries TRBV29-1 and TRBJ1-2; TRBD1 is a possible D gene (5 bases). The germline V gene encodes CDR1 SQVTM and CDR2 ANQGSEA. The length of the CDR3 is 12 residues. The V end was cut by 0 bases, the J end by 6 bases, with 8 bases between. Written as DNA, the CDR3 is TGCAGCGTTGAAGATCAAGGGGATGGCTACACCTTC. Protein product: CSVEDQGDGYTF.

The CDR3 reads CAKDRGLTEAFF. The CDR3 nucleotides read TGTGCCAAGGACAGGGGTTTAACTGAAGCTTTCTTT. This sequence joins TRBV30 and TRBJ1-1; 9 bases match TRBD1. The CDR3 length is 12 residues. V lost 8 bases to trimming and J lost 5 bases; unmatched junction nucleotides: 6. Germline V gene data show CDR1 as GTSNPN and CDR2 as SVGIG (reference sequence).

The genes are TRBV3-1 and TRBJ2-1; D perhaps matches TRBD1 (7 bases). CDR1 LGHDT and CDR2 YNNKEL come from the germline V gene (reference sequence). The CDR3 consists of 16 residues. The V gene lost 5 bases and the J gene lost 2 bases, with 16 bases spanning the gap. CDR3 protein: CASSSRQGGPYNEQFF. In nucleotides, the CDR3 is TGTGCCAGCAGCTCTCGACAGGGAGGCCCCTACAATGAGCAGTTCTTC.

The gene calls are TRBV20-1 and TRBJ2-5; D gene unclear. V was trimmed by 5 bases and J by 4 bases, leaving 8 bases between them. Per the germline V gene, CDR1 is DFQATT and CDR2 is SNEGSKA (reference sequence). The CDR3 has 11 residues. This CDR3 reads CSAGLSETQYF. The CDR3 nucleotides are TGCAGTGCTGGTCTATCAGAGACCCAGTACTTC.

The CDR3 nucleotides read TGTGCCAGCGAGGACAGGGATAACTATGGCTACACCTTC. Translated: CASEDRDNYGYTF. This sequence joins TRBV9 and TRBJ1-2, with TRBD1 identical over 8 bases. Looked up from germline, CDR1 is SGDLS and CDR2 is YYNGEE. The CDR3 runs 13 residues. The J segment lost 1 base and the V segment lost 7 bases, leaving 3 bases of the junction unmatched.

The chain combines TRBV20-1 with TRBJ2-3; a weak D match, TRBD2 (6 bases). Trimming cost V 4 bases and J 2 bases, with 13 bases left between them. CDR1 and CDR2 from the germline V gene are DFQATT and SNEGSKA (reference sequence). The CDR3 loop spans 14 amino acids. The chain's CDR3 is CSAMRGGDTDTQYF. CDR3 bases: TGCAGTGCTATGCGCGGCGGGGACACAGATACGCAGTATTTT.

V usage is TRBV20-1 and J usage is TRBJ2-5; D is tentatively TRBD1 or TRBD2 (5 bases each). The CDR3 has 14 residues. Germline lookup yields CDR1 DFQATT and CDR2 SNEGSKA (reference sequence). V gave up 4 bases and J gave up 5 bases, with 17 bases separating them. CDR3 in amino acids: CSATPRDASETQYF. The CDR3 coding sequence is TGCAGTGCTACCCCCCGGGACGCCTCCGAGACCCAGTACTTC.

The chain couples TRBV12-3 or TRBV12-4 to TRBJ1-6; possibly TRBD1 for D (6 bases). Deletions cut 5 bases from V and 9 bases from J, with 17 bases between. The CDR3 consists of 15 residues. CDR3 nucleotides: TGTGCCAGCAGTAATCGACAGGCCGTCCTTTCACCCCTCCACTTT. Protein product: CASSNRQAVLSPLHF.

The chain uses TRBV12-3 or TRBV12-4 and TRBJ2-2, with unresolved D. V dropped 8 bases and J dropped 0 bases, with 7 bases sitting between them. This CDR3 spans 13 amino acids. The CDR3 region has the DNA TGTGCCAGCCGACGACCGAACACCGGGGAGCTGTTTTTT. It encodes CASRRPNTGELFF.

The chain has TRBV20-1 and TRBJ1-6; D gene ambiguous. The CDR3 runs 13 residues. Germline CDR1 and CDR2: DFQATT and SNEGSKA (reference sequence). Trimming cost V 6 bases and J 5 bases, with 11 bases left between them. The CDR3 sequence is CSALRTDNSPLHF. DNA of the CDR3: TGCAGTGCCCTGAGAACTGATAATTCACCCCTCCACTTT.

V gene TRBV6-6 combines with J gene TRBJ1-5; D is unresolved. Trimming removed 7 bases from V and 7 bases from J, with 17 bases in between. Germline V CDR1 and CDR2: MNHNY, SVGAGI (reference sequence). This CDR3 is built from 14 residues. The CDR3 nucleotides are TGTGCCAGCACCCTACTGGGAGCCGTCCAGCCCCAGCATTTT. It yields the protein CASTLLGAVQPQHF.